These 26 T cell receptor beta chains share one sample of origin, sequenced in a study of cytomegalovirus exposure and HLA in healthy donors. The primer mix had 60 Vbeta and 13 Jbeta primers. Here immunoSEQ multiplex PCR was the method, and the copy in TCRdb shows in-frame clones only, minus some. Of about 200,000 clones in the sample, 60% to 80% were seen once. Sequences were obtained from PBMCs. These receptors all stem from a woman aged 25-40 years in good health and CMV-seronegative.

V and J are TRBV18 and TRBJ1-5, with 10 bases identical to TRBD1. The V gene's germline CDR1 is KGHSH and CDR2 LQKENI. The trim removed 3 bases at V and 0 bases at J, leaving 5 bases unmatched. CDR3 length: 17 amino acids. The CDR3 DNA reads TGTGCCAGCTCACCGTCGGGACAGGGGTTTAGCAATCAGCCCCAGCATTTT. As protein: CASSPSGQGFSNQPQHF.

The chain is built from TRBV13 and TRBJ2-1, with 14 bases identical to TRBD2. This CDR3 spans 17 amino acids. The germline gives CDR1 PRHDT, CDR2 FYEKMQ (reference sequence). V shed 5 bases, J shed 4 bases, and the junction held 7 bases outside the gene matches. The CDR3 DNA is TGTGCCAGCAGCGGGACTAGCGGGAGCCGTTTGTACAATGAGCAGTTCTTC. Translation: CASSGTSGSRLYNEQFF.

The V call is TRBV4-2, the J call TRBJ2-1; maybe TRBD2 (5 bases). The germline CDR1 and CDR2 sequences are LGHNA and YNFKEQ. CDR3 length equals 18 residues. Trimming stripped 0 bases from V and 6 bases from J, with 21 bases between. The CDR3 spells CASSQDLTGSRGSNEQFF. The CDR3 bases are TGTGCCAGCAGCCAAGACTTGACCGGATCCCGCGGGTCCAATGAGCAGTTCTTC.

The chain combines TRBV6-1 with TRBJ1-1, with D maybe TRBD1 (6 bases). Between the trimmed V and J ends, which lost 4 bases and 5 bases, there was a span of 17 bases. The CDR3 spans 15 residues. Germline-derived CDR1 and CDR2 are MNHNS and SASEGT. The CDR3 region has the DNA TGTGCCAGCAGTGGACAGGACTGGGGTTGGACTGAAGCTTTCTTT. It specifies CASSGQDWGWTEAFF.

For this clone: Compared with germline, one end of the junction differs, possibly owing to a read error. This chain uses TRBV7-9 with TRBJ2-7; D ambiguous. This CDR3 has 15 amino acids. Germline-derived CDR1 and CDR2 are SEHNR and FQNEAQ (reference sequence). CDR3 DNA: TGTTCCAGCAGCTTCCAGACGGATTACTTGCGGGAGCAGTACTTC. It translates to CSSSFQTDYLREQYF.

The chain links TRBV5-4 to TRBJ2-2, with 10 bases identical to TRBD1. This CDR3 comprises 15 residues. V shed 4 bases and J 6 bases; nucleotides not matched to a gene: 6. CDR1 and CDR2 (germline): SGHNT, YYREEE (reference sequence). CDR3 DNA sequence: TGTGCCAGCAGCAAGACAGGGGGCCCTGCCGGGGAGCTGTTTTTT. Its protein is CASSKTGGPAGELFF.

The genes are TRBV28 and TRBJ2-5, with 7 positions matching TRBD1. The closer fit of TRBJ2-7 to the DNA end suggests the J call may be wrong. The CDR3 loop spans 13 amino acids. Germline V CDR1 and CDR2: MDHEN, SYDVKM. CDR3 sequence: CASTLRQGYEQYF. CDR3 DNA sequence: TGTGCCAGCACACTGAGACAGGGCTACGAGCAGTACTTC.

A remark on this clone: One junction end disagrees with the germline gene, perhaps due to a read error. This chain links TRBV7-9 with TRBJ1-1; 8 bases are a match to TRBD1. Germline V gives CDR1 SEHNR, CDR2 FQNEAQ (reference sequence). This CDR3 has 14 amino acids. The CDR3, as DNA: TGTTCCAGCACCAAGGGACAGGTAGAAACTGAAGCTTTCTTT. The encoded protein is CSSTKGQVETEAFF. Supplemented by reference TRBV7-9 and TRBJ1-1, the full variable domain reads DTGVSQNPRHKITKRGQNVTFRCDPISEHNRLYWYRQTLGQGPEFLTYFQNEAQLEKSRLLSDRFSAERPKGSFSTLEIQRTEQGDSAMYLCSSTKGQVETEAFFGQGTRLTVV.

The chain couples TRBV4-1 to TRBJ2-1; TRBD2 matches at 9 bases. Germline assignment: CDR1 MGHRA and CDR2 YSYEKL. J lost 2 bases, V lost 4 bases, and 3 bases had no gene match. There are 15 residues in the CDR3. The CDR3 reads CASSLAGAAYNEQFF. CDR3 coding DNA: TGCGCCAGCAGCCTAGCGGGAGCGGCCTACAATGAGCAGTTCTTC.

This chain connects TRBV6-1 to TRBJ1-5; the match to TRBD1 covers 7 bases. The CDR3 is made up of 15 amino acids. V lost 8 bases to trimming and J lost 7 bases; unmatched junction nucleotides: 14. Germline V gene lookup returns CDR1 MNHNS and CDR2 SASEGT. CDR3 sequence: CASSGAQQGLQPQHF. The DNA for the CDR3 is TGTGCCAGCTCTGGCGCCCAACAGGGGCTACAGCCCCAGCATTTT.

The chain couples TRBV7-9 to TRBJ2-7, with 12 bases fitting TRBD1. The J segment lost 2 bases and the V segment lost 5 bases, leaving 4 bases of the junction unmatched. Germline CDR1 and CDR2: SEHNR and FQNEAQ (reference sequence). CDR3 length: 15 residues. The CDR3 is CASSAWDRGPYEQYF. CDR3 coding DNA: TGTGCCAGCAGCGCCTGGGACAGGGGGCCCTACGAGCAGTACTTC.

This rearrangement joins TRBV10-3 to TRBJ1-2; 10 positions match TRBD1. The junction had 10 bases not matched to a gene; V was cut back by 7 bases and J by 8 bases. The CDR3 is made up of 14 amino acids. Germline values: CDR1 ENHRY, CDR2 SYGVKD. This CDR3 is CAITGPGTGEGYTF. In nucleotides, the CDR3 is TGTGCCATCACCGGACCCGGGACAGGGGAAGGCTACACCTTC.

This sequence joins TRBV7-6 and TRBJ2-3; 7 bases line up with TRBD2. Trimming took 5 bases from V and 3 from J; bases not matched to a gene: 5. Germline V gene sequence: CDR1 SGHVS, CDR2 FNYEAQ. The CDR3 loop spans 14 amino acids. CDR3 nucleotides: TGTGCCAGCAGCCCCGGGACTAAGACAGATACGCAGTATTTT. It translates to CASSPGTKTDTQYF.

DNA for the CDR3: TGTGCCAGCAGCCTTCTGAGCGGGGGGGGTGGAGTAGCCAAAAACATTCAGTACTTC. This sequence encodes CASSLLSGGGGVAKNIQYF. The chain combines TRBV7-6 with TRBJ2-4; TRBD2 agrees at 10 bases. This CDR3 spans 19 amino acids. V lost 5 bases and J lost 0; bases outside the gene matches: 13. In germline, CDR1 is SGHVS, CDR2 FNYEAQ.

In its sample, this clone was seen a few times. The chain carries TRBV10-1 and TRBJ1-4; the D is unclear. The length of the CDR3 is 16 residues. V was shortened by 3 bases and J by 10 bases, with 21 bases between the two germline ends. Germline values: CDR1 WNHNN, CDR2 SYGVQD (reference sequence). The CDR3 nucleotides are TGCGCCAGCAGTGACCATCGGGGAGGACGTGCTGGAAAACTGTTTTTT. Amino acid sequence: CASSDHRGGRAGKLFF.

The rearrangement joins TRBV18 to TRBJ2-7; no firm D call. This CDR3 contains 12 residues. Germline CDR1 reads KGHSH; CDR2 reads LQKENI. Trimming left V 3 bases short and J 3 bases short, with 6 bases between. The DNA for the CDR3 is TGTGCCAGCTCACCTGAGAGCTACGAGCAGTACTTC. Residues: CASSPESYEQYF.

The V call is TRBV4-2, the J call TRBJ2-3; 9 bases line up with TRBD2. CDR3 length: 16 amino acids. CDR1 is LGHNA and CDR2 is YNFKEQ in the germline V gene. Trimming cost V 1 base and J 4 bases; bases outside gene matches: 6. The CDR3 region has the DNA TGTGCCAGCAGCCAAGTAGGGACTAGCAAGGCAGATACGCAGTATTTT. Translating gives CASSQVGTSKADTQYF.

The chain couples TRBV25-1 to TRBJ1-1, with a tentative D call TRBD1 (5 bases). Germline CDR1 and CDR2: MGHDK and SYGVNS. Trimming removed 2 bases from V and 4 bases from J, with 11 bases in between. The CDR3 has 14 amino acids. CDR3 DNA: TGTGCCAGCAGTGAACTAGGGGCAGGCACTGAAGCTTTCTTT. Amino acids: CASSELGAGTEAFF.

The V and J genes are TRBV30 and TRBJ2-5; 8 bases fit TRBD1. This CDR3 comprises 14 residues. Trimming cost V 2 bases and J 11 bases; bases outside gene matches: 13. CDR1 and CDR2 from the germline V gene are GTSNPN and SVGIG (reference sequence). Here the CDR3 reads CAWSKTTGVREQYF. The CDR3 DNA is TGTGCCTGGAGTAAAACGACAGGGGTGAGGGAGCAGTACTTC.

V and J are TRBV9 and TRBJ2-2; 9 bases are shared with TRBD1. Germline V CDR1 and CDR2: SGDLS, YYNGEE. V lost 3 bases, J lost 6 bases, and 6 bases stayed unmatched. The CDR3 has 15 amino acids. CDR3: CASSAIDRGSGELFF. The CDR3 DNA reads as TGTGCCAGCAGCGCTATAGACAGGGGGTCCGGGGAGCTGTTTTTT.

This clone turned up a few times. This chain uses TRBV11-3 with TRBJ2-7; the D gene is possibly TRBD2 (5 bases). There are 16 residues in the CDR3. Germline CDR1 is SGHNT and CDR2 is YENEEA. The V end was cut by 0 bases, the J end by 7 bases, with 19 bases between. CDR3 amino acids: CASSLDPHSGTAEQYF. DNA for the CDR3: TGTGCCAGCAGCTTAGATCCCCACAGCGGTACAGCAGAGCAGTACTTC.

The V gene is TRBV19, the J gene TRBJ2-7, with D perhaps matching TRBD1 (5 bases). Trimming removed 1 base from V and 6 bases from J, with 10 bases in between. Germline lookup yields CDR1 LNHDA and CDR2 SQIVND (reference sequence). The CDR3 sequence is 13 residues long. CDR3 amino acids: CASSIVPGPEQYF. For the CDR3, the DNA is TGTGCCAGTAGTATAGTTCCAGGGCCCGAGCAGTACTTC.

This rearrangement joins TRBV29-1 to TRBJ1-4; D gene ambiguous. The CDR3 length is 15 residues. Germline V lookup: CDR1 SQVTM, CDR2 ANQGSEA. V lost 5 bases and J lost 0, with 13 bases in between. The CDR3 coding sequence is TGCAGCGTTCGGGGATTATCGCCAACTAATGAAAAACTGTTTTTT. This codes for CSVRGLSPTNEKLFF.

The rearrangement uses TRBV6-6 and TRBJ1-1, with D possibly TRBD1 on 6 matching bases. CDR3 length equals 14 residues. V dropped 6 bases and J dropped 2 bases, with 13 bases sitting between them. Germline V gene data show CDR1 as MNHNY and CDR2 as SVGAGI (reference sequence). The CDR3 nucleotides are TGTGCCAGCAGACGGACAGAAATAAACACTGAAGCTTTCTTT. This encodes CASRRTEINTEAFF.

The V call is TRBV27, the J call TRBJ2-7; weak D call: TRBD2 (5 bases). Looked up from germline, CDR1 is MNHEY and CDR2 is SMNVEV (reference sequence). The V and J ends lost 4 bases and 4 bases respectively, with 5 bases between them. CDR3 size: 11 residues. The CDR3 reads CASSCGYEQYF. CDR3 sequence (DNA): TGTGCCAGCAGTTGCGGGTACGAGCAGTACTTC.

This chain connects TRBV19 to TRBJ1-5, with 7 bases aligning to TRBD1. The junction had 9 bases not matched to a gene; V was cut back by 5 bases and J by 5 bases. The V gene's germline CDR1 is LNHDA and CDR2 SQIVND (reference sequence). The CDR3 has 15 amino acids. CDR3 DNA: TGTGCCAGTAGTCCTCCCGACAGGGACCATCAGCCCCAGCATTTT. Translation: CASSPPDRDHQPQHF.